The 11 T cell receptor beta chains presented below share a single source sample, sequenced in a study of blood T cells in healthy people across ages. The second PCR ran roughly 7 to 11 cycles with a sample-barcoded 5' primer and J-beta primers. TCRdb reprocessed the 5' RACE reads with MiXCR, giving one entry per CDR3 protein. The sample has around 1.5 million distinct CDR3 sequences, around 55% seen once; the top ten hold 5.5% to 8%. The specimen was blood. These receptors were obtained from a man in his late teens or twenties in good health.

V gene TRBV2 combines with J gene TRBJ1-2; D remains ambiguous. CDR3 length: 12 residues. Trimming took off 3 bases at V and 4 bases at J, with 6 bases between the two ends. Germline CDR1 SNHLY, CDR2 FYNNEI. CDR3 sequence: CASSDGGYGYTF. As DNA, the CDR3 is TGTGCCAGCAGTGATGGCGGCTATGGCTACACCTTC.

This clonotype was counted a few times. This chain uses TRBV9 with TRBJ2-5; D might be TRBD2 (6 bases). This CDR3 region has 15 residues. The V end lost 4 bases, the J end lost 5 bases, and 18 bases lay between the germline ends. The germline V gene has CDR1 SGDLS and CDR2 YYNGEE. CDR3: CASSPGTVNGETQYF. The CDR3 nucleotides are TGTGCCAGCAGCCCCGGGACTGTCAATGGGGAGACCCAGTACTTC.

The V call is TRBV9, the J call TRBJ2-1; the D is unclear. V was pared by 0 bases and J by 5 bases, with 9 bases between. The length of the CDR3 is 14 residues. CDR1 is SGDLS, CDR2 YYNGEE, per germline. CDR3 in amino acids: CASSVGVLNNEQFF. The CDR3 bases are TGTGCCAGCAGCGTAGGGGTACTTAACAATGAGCAGTTCTTC. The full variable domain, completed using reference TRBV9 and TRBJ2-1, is DSGVTQTPKHLITATGQRVTLRCSPRSGDLSVYWYQQSLDQGLQFLIQYYNGEERAKGNILERFSAQQFPDLHSELNLSSLELGDSALYFCASSVGVLNNEQFFGPGTRLTVL.

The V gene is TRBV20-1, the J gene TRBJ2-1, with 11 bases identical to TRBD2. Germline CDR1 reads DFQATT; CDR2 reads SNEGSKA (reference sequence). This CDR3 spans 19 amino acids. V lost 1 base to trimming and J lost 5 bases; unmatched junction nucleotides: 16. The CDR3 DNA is TGCAGTGCTAGAGTTCCCTATATTAGCGGGGGGGCCAAAAACAATGAGCAGTTCTTC. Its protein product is CSARVPYISGGAKNNEQFF.

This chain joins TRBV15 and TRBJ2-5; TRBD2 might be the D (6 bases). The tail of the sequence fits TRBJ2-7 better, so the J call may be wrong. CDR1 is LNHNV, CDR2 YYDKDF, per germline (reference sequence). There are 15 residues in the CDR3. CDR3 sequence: CATSERGLTGPEQYF. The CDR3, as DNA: TGTGCCACCAGCGAACGGGGACTTACCGGCCCCGAGCAGTACTTC.

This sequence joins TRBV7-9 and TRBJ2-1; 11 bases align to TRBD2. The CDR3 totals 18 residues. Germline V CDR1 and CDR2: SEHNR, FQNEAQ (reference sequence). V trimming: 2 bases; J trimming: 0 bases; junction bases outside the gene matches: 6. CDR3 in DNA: TGTGCCAGCAGCTTACCGTTAGCGGGGGGGCCCTCCTACAATGAGCAGTTCTTC. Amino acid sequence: CASSLPLAGGPSYNEQFF.

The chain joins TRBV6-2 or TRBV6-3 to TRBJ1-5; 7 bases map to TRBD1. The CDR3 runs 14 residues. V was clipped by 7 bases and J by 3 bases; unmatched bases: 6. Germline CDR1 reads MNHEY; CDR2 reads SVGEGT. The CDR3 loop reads CASTRDSHNQPQHF. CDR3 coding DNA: TGTGCCAGCACCAGGGACAGCCACAATCAGCCCCAGCATTTT.

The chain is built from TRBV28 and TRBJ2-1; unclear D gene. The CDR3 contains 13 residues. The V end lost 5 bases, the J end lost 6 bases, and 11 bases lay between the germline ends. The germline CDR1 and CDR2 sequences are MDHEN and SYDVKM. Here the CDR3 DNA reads TGTGCCAGCAGTGCCCACCGACCCAATGAGCAGTTCTTC. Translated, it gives CASSAHRPNEQFF.

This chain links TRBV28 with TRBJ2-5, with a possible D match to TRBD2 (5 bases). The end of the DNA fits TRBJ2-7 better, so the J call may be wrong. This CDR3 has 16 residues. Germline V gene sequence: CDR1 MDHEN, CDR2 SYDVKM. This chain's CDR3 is CASSLTRLAGTYEQYF. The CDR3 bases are TGTGCCAGCAGTTTAACCCGGCTAGCTGGTACCTACGAGCAGTACTTC.

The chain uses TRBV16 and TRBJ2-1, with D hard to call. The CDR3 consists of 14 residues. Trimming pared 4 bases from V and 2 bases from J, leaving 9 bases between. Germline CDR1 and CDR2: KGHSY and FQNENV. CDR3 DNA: TGTGCCAGCAGCCTTTTTGGGACCTACAATGAGCAGTTCTTC. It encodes CASSLFGTYNEQFF.

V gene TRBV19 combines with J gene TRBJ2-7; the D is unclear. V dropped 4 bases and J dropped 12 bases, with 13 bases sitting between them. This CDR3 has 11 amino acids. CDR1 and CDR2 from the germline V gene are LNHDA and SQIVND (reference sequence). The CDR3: CASSTASRWYF. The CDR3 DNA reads TGTGCCAGTAGTACTGCGAGTCGATGGTACTTC.